These 8 T cell receptor beta chains were sequenced from one sample in a study of T-cell memory formation after mild COVID-19. TCRdb recomputed calls from the 5' RACE reads with MiXCR, one row per CDR3 protein. Among over 30,000 distinct CDR3 sequences listed, roughly 10% were seen once. Sample: PBMCs or a T cell subset sorted from them (not recorded which). Receptors were obtained from a man between 18 and 29 years old who had mild COVID-19 (a few samples of this study predate the infection). Cell type and time point are not known.

This clonotype showed up many times. A junction boundary mismatches the germline segment, possibly from a read error. The V gene is TRBV30, the J gene TRBJ2-1, with TRBD2 matching over 7 bases. Germline V CDR1 and CDR2: GTSNPN, SVGIG (reference sequence). The CDR3 is 14 amino acids. The CDR3 reads CAWSFFGRPSGLGF. CDR3 coding DNA: TGTGCCTGGAGTTTCTTCGGGAGGCCCTCCGGTCTGGGGTTC.

The chain combines TRBV19 with TRBJ2-1, with 9 bases lining up with TRBD2. The germline gives CDR1 LNHDA, CDR2 SQIVND (reference sequence). The trim removed 2 bases at V and 2 bases at J, leaving 13 bases unmatched. The CDR3 sequence is 19 residues long. CDR3 coding DNA: TGTGCCAGTAGTATACCCCTGAGCAGAGCGGGGGGTCCCTACAATGAGCAGTTCTTC. Its protein product is CASSIPLSRAGGPYNEQFF.

This clonotype was found many times. The rearrangement joins TRBV12-3 or TRBV12-4 to TRBJ2-1; TRBD1 agrees at 9 bases. With 5 bases clipped from V and 8 bases from J, the junction kept 10 bases outside the gene matches. The CDR3 covers 15 residues. This CDR3 reads CASSTRTGVSDEQFF. CDR3 DNA: TGTGCCAGCAGTACGAGGACAGGGGTATCCGATGAGCAGTTCTTC.

This clonotype has ten or more counts. V usage is TRBV4-3 and J usage is TRBJ2-3; TRBD1 matches 7 bases. Germline V gene data show CDR1 as LGHNA and CDR2 as YSLEER. The CDR3 spans 15 residues. V lost 4 bases, J lost 0 bases, and 4 bases stayed unmatched. Here the CDR3 DNA reads TGCGCCAGCAGCCGTGGACAGGCTAGCACAGATACGCAGTATTTT. Amino acid sequence: CASSRGQASTDTQYF.

This clonotype was seen at least ten times. The chain combines TRBV27 with TRBJ1-4; possibly TRBD1 for D (5 bases). The CDR3 length is 13 residues. V lost 8 bases and J lost 5, with 12 bases in between. CDR1 and CDR2 from the germline V gene are MNHEY and SMNVEV (reference sequence). CDR3: CASGTGPNEKLFF. The CDR3 DNA sequence: TGTGCCAGCGGGACGGGCCCCAATGAAAAACTGTTTTTT.

V and J are TRBV6-6 and TRBJ1-2, with D perhaps matching TRBD1 (5 bases). Germline V gene data show CDR1 as MNHNY and CDR2 as SVGAGI (reference sequence). The CDR3 totals 15 residues. Trimming shortened V by 0 bases and J by 2 bases, and 10 bases separated the two germline ends. In DNA form, the CDR3 reads TGTGCCAGCAGTTACTCTCACGACAGCAACTATGGCTACACCTTC. Protein: CASSYSHDSNYGYTF.

There are a few counts of this clonotype. The gene calls are TRBV18 and TRBJ2-5, with D possibly TRBD2 on 6 matching bases. The germline V gene encodes CDR1 KGHSH and CDR2 LQKENI. The V and J ends lost 2 bases and 5 bases respectively, with 12 bases between them. There are 14 residues in the CDR3. CDR3 loop: CASSPWGLRETQYF. CDR3 DNA: TGTGCCAGCTCACCATGGGGACTGAGGGAGACCCAGTACTTC.

Ten or more counts support this clonotype. The chain carries TRBV7-9 and TRBJ2-4, with D unresolved. Trimming took 3 bases from V and 5 from J, leaving 8 bases between them. The CDR3 extends over 13 amino acids. From germline, CDR1 is SEHNR and CDR2 FQNEAQ (reference sequence). CDR3 coding DNA: TGTGCCAGCAGCTTGGGCCAACAAAACATTCAGTACTTC. It translates to CASSLGQQNIQYF.